A single sample is the source of the 17 T cell receptor beta chains below, sequenced in a study of PD-1 blockade in mismatch repair-deficient tumors. Measured with immunoSEQ multiplex PCR; TCRdb has only the in-frame clones, and not every one. The sample records approximately 120,000 clones, roughly 86% being singletons. Sequencing used peripheral blood, obtained 44 weeks after starting pembrolizumab. The origin of the receptors is an adult with mismatch repair-deficient cancer.

V usage is TRBV4-3 and J usage is TRBJ2-3; 12 bases fit TRBD2. CDR1 and CDR2 (germline): LGHNA, YSLEER. The ends lost 2 bases at V and 0 bases at J; junction bases unmatched: 3. The CDR3 spans 17 residues. The CDR3, as DNA: TGCGCCAGCAGCCAACGGGGACTAGCGGGCAGCACAGATACGCAGTATTTT. Its protein product is CASSQRGLAGSTDTQYF.

As concerns this clone: Other DNA sequences within the sample encode an identical CDR3. V and J are TRBV9 and TRBJ1-4; no clear D gene. CDR1 and CDR2 from the germline V gene are SGDLS and YYNGEE. This CDR3 has 14 amino acids. V lost 3 bases, J lost 0 bases, and 6 bases lay in between. As DNA, the CDR3 is TGTGCCAGCAGCGATGATGCAACTAATGAAAAACTGTTTTTT. Amino acids: CASSDDATNEKLFF.

The rearrangement links TRBV7-8 to TRBJ2-1; D could derive from TRBD1 or TRBD2 (5 bases each). V was pared by 0 bases and J by 4 bases, with 19 bases between. Germline V lookup: CDR1 SGHVS, CDR2 FQNEAQ. The CDR3 has 18 residues. CDR3 in DNA: TGTGCCAGCAGCTTAGCGGCAACCGGGACCGTAAAGTACAATGAGCAGTTCTTC. Translated: CASSLAATGTVKYNEQFF.

The V call is TRBV6-5, the J call TRBJ2-1; 9 bases align to TRBD1. This CDR3 region has 16 residues. The V gene's germline CDR1 is MNHEY and CDR2 SVGAGI. J lost 5 bases, V lost 0 bases, and 5 bases had no gene match. The CDR3 bases are TGTGCCAGCAGTTACTCGGATGGACAGGGGCACAATGAGCAGTTCTTC. Residues: CASSYSDGQGHNEQFF.

This sequence joins TRBV6-6 and TRBJ1-2; 8 bases map to TRBD1. Unmatched junction bases numbered 8, after V lost 2 bases and J lost 6 bases. The CDR3 is 15 residues long. The germline V gene has CDR1 MNHNY and CDR2 SVGAGI (reference sequence). The CDR3, as DNA: TGTGCCAGCAGTTACCACAGGGGGAGGGTAGATGGCTACACCTTC. It codes for CASSYHRGRVDGYTF.

The V and J genes are TRBV30 and TRBJ1-1; D possibly corresponds to TRBD1 (5 bases). This CDR3 has 11 residues. Germline loops: CDR1 GTSNPN, CDR2 SVGIG (reference sequence). V was shortened by 8 bases and J by 7 bases, with 14 bases between the two germline ends. CDR3 sequence reads: CALQEGVEAFF. The CDR3 DNA reads as TGTGCCCTACAAGAAGGGGTTGAAGCTTTCTTT.

The chain uses TRBV11-3 and TRBJ2-1; TRBD2 aligns across 8 bases. The V gene's germline CDR1 is SGHNT and CDR2 YENEEA. This CDR3 region has 17 residues. V shed 4 bases, J shed 10 bases, and the junction held 18 bases outside the gene matches. The CDR3 here is CASSSRTARGVAGEQFF. CDR3 sequence (DNA): TGTGCCAGCAGCTCCCGGACTGCCAGAGGGGTAGCGGGAGAGCAGTTCTTC.

The genes are TRBV29-1 and TRBJ2-1; 8 nucleotides line up with TRBD2. The CDR3 sequence is 15 residues long. Germline trimming cut 7 bases from V and 0 bases from J; bases unmatched to any gene: 8. Germline CDR1 reads SQVTM; CDR2 reads ANQGSEA. This CDR3 is CSAGGGRSSYNEQFF. In DNA, the CDR3 is TGCAGCGCGGGCGGCGGGAGGAGCTCCTACAATGAGCAGTTCTTC.

The CDR3 is CASSGDFPYTDTQYF. The CDR3 nucleotides read TGCGCCAGCAGTGGGGACTTTCCCTACACAGATACGCAGTATTTT. The genes are TRBV5-1 and TRBJ2-3; tentatively, D is TRBD2 (6 bases). Germline loops: CDR1 SGHRS, CDR2 YFSETQ. V was trimmed by 5 bases and J by 2 bases, leaving 15 bases between them. The CDR3 sequence is 15 residues long.

The chain has TRBV6-5 and TRBJ2-7, with D perhaps matching TRBD1 (6 bases). With 8 bases removed from V and 5 bases from J, the gap between germline ends came to 16 bases. Germline V gene data show CDR1 as MNHEY and CDR2 as SVGAGI. This CDR3 has 13 amino acids. For the CDR3, the DNA is TGTGCCAGCCGAAATACAGGGCCGGACGAGCAGTACTTC. Its protein is CASRNTGPDEQYF.

This sequence joins TRBV28 and TRBJ1-2; D is uncertain. Trimming shortened V by 7 bases and J by 6 bases, and 18 bases separated the two germline ends. Looked up from germline, CDR1 is MDHEN and CDR2 is SYDVKM. The CDR3 has 14 residues. The CDR3 loop is CASITLSTPHGYTF. CDR3 nucleotides: TGTGCCAGCATTACCCTCTCAACACCTCATGGCTACACCTTC.

In its sample, this clone was seen once. The chain uses TRBV5-1 and TRBJ2-7; 8 bases align to TRBD1. V lost 0 bases, J lost 7 bases, and 6 bases stayed unmatched. Germline V gives CDR1 SGHRS, CDR2 YFSETQ. The CDR3 is 14 amino acids. CDR3 bases: TGCGCCAGCAGCTTGGGAGACAGGGGAGGAGAGCAGTACTTC. Protein sequence: CASSLGDRGGEQYF. The entire variable domain, with the rest obtained from reference TRBV5-1 and TRBJ2-7, is as follows: KAGVTQTPRYLIKTRGQQVTLSCSPISGHRSVSWYQQTPGQGLQFLFEYFSETQRNKGNFPGRFSGRQFSNSRSEMNVSTLELGDSALYLCASSLGDRGGEQYFGPGTRLTVT.

CDR3 DNA sequence: TGTGCCAGCAAGTGGTTTACGACGGGCACTGAAGCTTTCTTT. Translation: CASKWFTTGTEAFF. The chain links TRBV27 to TRBJ1-1; D remains ambiguous. The CDR3 has 14 amino acids. Trimming took off 7 bases at V and 4 bases at J, with 16 bases between the two ends. Germline V gene lookup returns CDR1 MNHEY and CDR2 SMNVEV (reference sequence).

The chain recombines TRBV10-1 with TRBJ1-2; D is uncertain. Germline assignment: CDR1 WNHNN and CDR2 SYGVQD (reference sequence). V was pared by 2 bases and J by 4 bases, with 8 bases between. There are 13 residues in the CDR3. Written as DNA, the CDR3 is TGCGCCAGCAGTGAGAAGTTGGGCTATGGCTACACCTTC. Translating gives CASSEKLGYGYTF.

The chain is built from TRBV4-2 and TRBJ2-2; D unresolved. CDR1 and CDR2 from the germline V gene are LGHNA and YNFKEQ. Trimming cost V 3 bases and J 0 bases, with 8 bases left between them. The CDR3 length is 15 residues. CDR3 nucleotides: TGTGCCAGCAGCCAGCTCTATCCGAACACCGGGGAGCTGTTTTTT. This sequence encodes CASSQLYPNTGELFF.

The chain carries TRBV7-9 and TRBJ2-2; D unclear. The CDR3 has 14 residues. The germline CDR1 and CDR2 sequences are SEHNR and FQNEAQ (reference sequence). Trimming removed 6 bases at V and 5 bases at J, with 13 bases between. The CDR3 spells CASRPPSETGELFF. For the CDR3, the DNA is TGTGCCAGCAGACCACCCTCAGAAACCGGGGAGCTGTTTTTT.

CDR3 bases: TGTGCCAGCAAAGAAGGTCGTGGCGAGCAGTACTTC. This encodes CASKEGRGEQYF. The V call is TRBV27, the J call TRBJ2-7, with no clear D. V was trimmed by 7 bases and J by 6 bases, leaving 13 bases between them. The germline CDR1 and CDR2 sequences are MNHEY and SMNVEV (reference sequence). The CDR3 is made up of 12 amino acids.